One and the same sample provided the 9 T cell receptor beta chains below, sequenced in a study of blood T cell repertoires in COVID-19. Only in-frame clones appear in the TCRdb table, and some are missing; sequencing was by immunoSEQ multiplex PCR. The repertoire has 150,000 to 200,000 clones, roughly four fifths of them found once; the top ten carry about 1.5%. Material: peripheral blood. All receptors come from a human donor in a cohort sampled during active COVID-19.

The chain carries TRBV7-2 and TRBJ2-7; 10 bases agree with TRBD2. Germline V gives CDR1 SGHTA, CDR2 FQGNSA. CDR3 size: 14 residues. V trimming: 1 base; J trimming: 7 bases; junction bases outside the gene matches: 4. CDR3 nucleotide sequence: TGTGCCAGCAGCTTAGGGACTAGCGGTTTTGAGCAGTACTTC. Amino acids: CASSLGTSGFEQYF.

This chain joins TRBV29-1 and TRBJ1-1; 8 positions match TRBD1. Germline trimming cut 2 bases from V and 0 bases from J; bases unmatched to any gene: 5. Germline values: CDR1 SQVTM, CDR2 ANQGSEA. CDR3 length: 15 amino acids. The CDR3 DNA sequence: TGCAGCGTTGAAACAGGGGGGAATTTGAACACTGAAGCTTTCTTT. As protein: CSVETGGNLNTEAFF.

The chain links TRBV7-8 to TRBJ2-7, with a weak D call TRBD2 (6 bases). The CDR3 has 14 residues. The V end lost 1 base, the J end lost 7 bases, and 14 bases lay between the germline ends. Germline V CDR1 and CDR2: SGHVS, FQNEAQ. CDR3 sequence: CASSLGAGMDEQYF. Here the CDR3 DNA reads TGTGCCAGCAGCTTAGGGGCGGGGATGGATGAGCAGTACTTC.

The rearrangement uses TRBV24-1 and TRBJ2-7; 9 bases fit TRBD1. Trimming took 9 bases from V and 4 from J; bases not matched to a gene: 6. Germline loops: CDR1 KGHDR, CDR2 SFDVKD. The CDR3 consists of 13 residues. CDR3 bases: TGTGCCACCGGCGGACAGGGGCTGTACGAGCAGTACTTC. Translating it yields CATGGQGLYEQYF.

This chain uses TRBV19 with TRBJ2-1; 11 nucleotides line up with TRBD2. Unmatched junction bases numbered 3, after V lost 5 bases and J lost 6 bases. This CDR3 has 14 residues. Germline V CDR1 and CDR2: LNHDA, SQIVND (reference sequence). CDR3 residues: CASSLGLAANEQFF. The CDR3 DNA sequence: TGTGCCAGTAGTTTGGGACTAGCGGCCAATGAGCAGTTCTTC.

The chain is built from TRBV10-2 and TRBJ2-5; 9 bases line up with TRBD1. The V segment lost 6 bases and the J segment 1 base; nucleotides outside the gene matches: 6. CDR1 WSHSY and CDR2 SAAADI come from the germline V gene. This CDR3 has 15 amino acids. The CDR3 reads CASSRTGEVQETQYF. The CDR3 coding sequence is TGCGCCAGCAGCAGGACAGGGGAGGTCCAAGAGACCCAGTACTTC.

The V and J genes are TRBV7-3 and TRBJ1-2; 9 positions agree with TRBD1. Losses at the gene ends were 4 bases for V and 6 bases for J; bases not matched to a gene: 9. The CDR3 is 15 residues long. Germline V gene sequence: CDR1 SGHTA, CDR2 FQGTGA. The CDR3 region is CASSSTPGQGDGYTF. In nucleotides, the CDR3 is TGTGCCAGCAGCTCCACCCCGGGACAGGGAGATGGCTACACCTTC. Using reference TRBV7-3 and TRBJ1-2 for the parts outside the CDR3, the full variable domain is GAGVSQTPSNKVTEKGKYVELRCDPISGHTALYWYRQSLGQGPEFLIYFQGTGAADDSGLPNDRFFAVRPEGSVSTLKIQRTERGDSAVYLCASSSTPGQGDGYTFGSGTRLTVV.

This clone was picked up a small number of times. The chain combines TRBV6-2 or TRBV6-3 with TRBJ1-5; D is possibly TRBD1 (5 bases). This CDR3 spans 14 amino acids. From germline, CDR1 is MNHEY and CDR2 SVGEGT. V lost 0 bases and J lost 6, with 9 bases in between. The chain's CDR3 is CASSYSGGIQPQHF. The DNA for the CDR3 is TGTGCCAGCAGTTACTCGGGGGGAATTCAGCCCCAGCATTTT.

This rearrangement joins TRBV3-1 (or the pseudogene TRBV3-2) to TRBJ2-5; TRBD2 agrees at 8 bases. V trimming: 2 bases; J trimming: 4 bases; junction bases outside the gene matches: 3. This CDR3 contains 14 residues. The germline V gene has CDR1 LGHDT and CDR2 YNNKEL (reference sequence). The CDR3 DNA follows: TGTGCCAGCAGCCAACACGGGGGGGGAGAGACCCAGTACTTC. This encodes CASSQHGGGETQYF.